The present T cell receptor beta chain was sequenced within a study of blood T cell repertoires in COVID-19. Across the study: The samples span acute and convalescent COVID-19 from the United States, Italy and Spain. The analysed material was cDNA or gDNA that came from T cells, B-cell-depleted T cells, or PBMCs.

Original processing methods: Amplification of reference gene primers was used by the study to estimate nucleated cell counts. Repertoires were generated with immunoSEQ multiplex PCR, while TCRdb's copy carries only in-frame clones and drops some. V, J and clone size are taken as reported in that table, and D and trimming were inferred from the DNA itself. Here the sample spans about 330,000 clones, around four fifths being singletons. Trimming pared 4 bases from V and 3 bases from J, leaving 13 bases between. This CDR3 is built from 14 residues. CDR1 is SGHRS and CDR2 is YFSETQ in the germline V gene.

The source is a woman aged 50 to 65 with acute or convalescent COVID-19. The rearrangement uses TRBV5-1 and TRBJ2-5, with D possibly matching TRBD1 (6 bases). The specimen sequenced was peripheral blood. CDR3 bases: TGCGCCAGCAGCACAATAACAGGGAAAGAGACCCAGTACTTC. It is translated as CASSTITGKETQYF.